The 3 T cell receptor beta chains below were found in one sample sequenced in a study of CD8+ T cells in alopecia areata. The authors extracted RNA and reverse transcribed it into cDNA as the sequencing template. Profiled with immunoSEQ multiplex PCR; TCRdb holds only in-frame clones, not every one. The table lists approximately 120,000 clones, around 50% of them singletons. The sample comprised NKG2D-low CD8+ T cells sorted from blood. The receptor source for this set is a human donor with alopecia areata.

The chain combines TRBV6-5 with TRBJ2-3, with TRBD2 matching 7 bases. CDR3 size: 13 residues. The germline V gene encodes CDR1 MNHEY and CDR2 SVGAGI. The ends lost 5 bases at V and 10 bases at J; junction bases unmatched: 9. CDR3 DNA sequence: TGTGCCAGCAGTGACGGGACTAACCTCCCGCAGTATTTT. Its protein is CASSDGTNLPQYF.

This sequence joins TRBV30 and TRBJ2-5; possibly TRBD1 for D (6 bases). CDR3 length: 14 amino acids. With 0 bases removed from V and 3 bases from J, the gap between germline ends came to 11 bases. Germline assignment: CDR1 GTSNPN and CDR2 SVGIG (reference sequence). The CDR3 DNA reads as TGTGCCTGGAGTGTAGGTGCAGGGGAAGAGACCCAGTACTTC. Translated: CAWSVGAGEETQYF.

This clone occurred a few times. The chain combines TRBV29-1 with TRBJ2-3, with 9 positions matching TRBD2. The CDR3 extends over 16 amino acids. Germline V gives CDR1 SQVTM, CDR2 ANQGSEA. V shed 3 bases, J shed 2 bases, and the junction held 9 bases outside the gene matches. CDR3 nucleotide sequence: TGCAGCGTTGAGTTAGCGGGAGAGGGCCTCACAGATACGCAGTATTTT. Translated, it gives CSVELAGEGLTDTQYF.